A single sample is the source of the 17 T cell receptor beta chains below, sequenced in a study of regulatory T cells in long-lasting Graves disease (dated by TCRdb to 2020 to 2023). The library was made by multiplex PCR. TCRdb lists the instrument as Illumina HiSeq 4000. CDR3 regions were amplified by Arm-PCR with iRepertoire HTBI primers to construct TCR beta libraries. TCRdb reanalyzed the raw reads on its own, using fastp at Q25 for trimming and MiXCR for clone calling, and kept in-frame beta chains. Each entry merges the rows of one CDR3 protein and shows their most common DNA and genes. Present in this sample are around 250,000 distinct CDR3 sequences, approximately 16% of which were seen just once. Roughly a fifth of the sample is taken by the ten largest. Interpreted using the paper, the time point label stands for: newly diagnosed GD, antithyroid drugs for less than 3 months. RNA was extracted from PBMCs in TRIzol for both TCR sequencing and RNA sequencing.

This specimen was peripheral blood mononuclear cells (PBMCs), taken at new diagnosis, from a patient treated with antithyroid drugs. The source is a female donor with Graves disease.

There are a few counts of this clonotype. The rearrangement joins TRBV4-3 to TRBJ2-3; 12 bases map to TRBD2. The V gene end was trimmed by 3 bases and the J gene end by 6 bases; junction bases not matched to a gene: 7. The germline V gene encodes CDR1 LGHNA and CDR2 YSLEER. The CDR3 is 16 residues long. For the CDR3, the DNA is TGCGCCAGCAGCCAGGACCTAGCGGGAGGGCAGGATACGCAGTATTTT. This sequence encodes CASSQDLAGGQDTQYF.

Many counts were recorded for this clonotype. The V gene is TRBV25-1, the J gene TRBJ2-1; possible D gene TRBD2, 6 bases. The CDR3 contains 15 residues. Trimming took 1 base from V and 4 from J, leaving 11 bases between them. CDR1 MGHDK and CDR2 SYGVNS come from the germline V gene. The CDR3 sequence is CASSESGLDYNEQFF. In DNA form, the CDR3 reads TGTGCCAGCAGTGAATCGGGACTCGATTACAATGAGCAGTTCTTC.

This clonotype was found many times. The V call is TRBV20-1, the J call TRBJ2-3; 9 bases agree with TRBD1. CDR3 length equals 14 residues. Germline V lookup: CDR1 DFQATT, CDR2 SNEGSKA (reference sequence). The J segment lost 4 bases and the V segment lost 5 bases, leaving 7 bases of the junction unmatched. The CDR3, as DNA: TGCAGTGCTCTGAGGGACAGGGAAGCAGATACGCAGTATTTT. It specifies CSALRDREADTQYF.

In this sample, this clonotype turned up a few times. The rearrangement joins TRBV9 to TRBJ2-1, with 16 positions matching TRBD2. Germline V CDR1 and CDR2: SGDLS, YYNGEE. This CDR3 is 18 amino acids long. V dropped 0 bases and J dropped 2; count of bases not matched to a gene: 2. The CDR3 DNA reads as TGTGCCAGCAGCGTAGAGGGGACTAGCGGGAGGGCCTACAATGAGCAGTTCTTC. The encoded protein is CASSVEGTSGRAYNEQFF.

This clonotype was detected many times. The chain carries TRBV2 and TRBJ1-1, with 10 bases lining up with TRBD1. CDR1 and CDR2 (germline): SNHLY, FYNNEI. The ends lost 6 bases at V and 1 base at J; junction bases unmatched: 5. CDR3 length: 15 residues. The CDR3 region is CASRGQGRWNTEAFF. CDR3 bases: TGTGCCAGCAGGGGACAGGGGCGATGGAACACTGAAGCTTTCTTT.

This clonotype was found many times. This rearrangement joins TRBV12-3 or TRBV12-4 to TRBJ2-1, with 8 positions matching TRBD2. V was pared by 8 bases and J by 6 bases, with 15 bases of the junction left unmatched. The CDR3 length is 16 residues. The CDR3 region is CASHADLAGMGNEQFF. The CDR3 DNA reads as TGTGCCAGCCATGCCGACCTAGCGGGTATGGGCAATGAGCAGTTCTTC.

Many counts were recorded for this clonotype. This chain links TRBV12-3 or TRBV12-4 with TRBJ2-3; a possible D gene is TRBD2 (6 bases). CDR3 length: 14 amino acids. Deletions cut 6 bases from V and 4 bases from J, with 14 bases between. The CDR3 reads CASSLVPSADTQYF. The CDR3 nucleotides are TGTGCCAGCAGCCTGGTACCTAGCGCAGATACGCAGTATTTT.

Only a few counts were recorded for this clonotype. The gene calls are TRBV5-5 and TRBJ1-1; D may be TRBD1 (5 bases). Germline-derived CDR1 and CDR2 are SGHKS and YYEKEE (reference sequence). This CDR3 region has 15 residues. Trimming pared 0 bases from V and 8 bases from J, leaving 17 bases between. The CDR3 sequence: CASSLGLRRDGEAFF. The CDR3 coding sequence is TGTGCCAGCAGCTTGGGGCTGAGAAGGGACGGCGAAGCTTTCTTT.

At least ten counts were recorded for this clonotype. This chain connects TRBV18 to TRBJ1-1; no firm D call. Trimming shortened V by 1 base and J by 4 bases, and 13 bases separated the two germline ends. The CDR3 has 15 amino acids. The germline V gene has CDR1 KGHSH and CDR2 LQKENI. For the CDR3, the DNA is TGTGCCAGCTCACCACTGGGAGCTTCGGGCACTGAAGCTTTCTTT. As protein: CASSPLGASGTEAFF.

This clonotype appeared once. The chain has TRBV7-2 and TRBJ1-1, with D possibly being TRBD1 (6 bases). CDR1 SGHTA and CDR2 FQGNSA come from the germline V gene. The V gene lost 4 bases and the J gene lost 4 bases, with 19 bases spanning the gap. The CDR3 contains 16 residues. The CDR3 bases are TGTGCCAGCAGCTCGCTAAAGGGGGGAGGGGGCACTGAAGCTTTCTTT. Translating gives CASSSLKGGGGTEAFF.

This clonotype was recorded many times. The gene calls are TRBV6-1 and TRBJ1-2; D is perhaps TRBD1 (5 bases). This CDR3 has 14 residues. V lost 6 bases, J lost 6 bases, and 17 bases lay in between. CDR1 and CDR2 (germline): MNHNS, SASEGT. The chain's CDR3 is CASSPSGGGNGYTF. The CDR3 DNA reads TGTGCCAGCAGCCCCTCGGGGGGTGGCAATGGCTACACCTTC.

About this clonotype: A far larger clone is a single base away, which makes a read error likely. This sequence joins TRBV12-3 or TRBV12-4 and TRBJ2-1; tentatively, D is TRBD1 (6 bases). The CDR3 loop spans 14 amino acids. The DNA of the CDR3 is TGTGCCAGCAGTCTTCGGACAGTCCAAGAGACCCGGTACTTC. Protein product: CASSLRTVQETRYF.

This clonotype was observed a few times. The rearrangement links TRBV24-1 to TRBJ2-2; TRBD2 might be the D (6 bases). CDR1 KGHDR and CDR2 SFDVKD come from the germline V gene. The CDR3 is made up of 16 amino acids. Trimming removed 0 bases from V and 6 bases from J, with 13 bases in between. CDR3 coding DNA: TGTGCCACCAGTGATTTGCTATCGGGGGATTCCGGGGAGCTGTTTTTT. As protein: CATSDLLSGDSGELFF.

This clonotype was detected ten times or more. The chain recombines TRBV10-1 with TRBJ2-1; 7 bases are a match to TRBD2. This CDR3 comprises 12 residues. V was clipped by 4 bases and J by 12 bases; unmatched bases: 6. Looked up from germline, CDR1 is WNHNN and CDR2 is SYGVQD (reference sequence). DNA of the CDR3: TGCGCCAGCAGTGGAGCGGGATTAGTGCAGTTCTTC. This gives the protein CASSGAGLVQFF.

This clonotype was detected ten times or more. The chain has TRBV27 and TRBJ2-5; TRBD1 matches at 9 bases. The V gene end was trimmed by 5 bases and the J gene end by 4 bases; junction bases not matched to a gene: 11. This CDR3 comprises 16 residues. CDR1 and CDR2 from the germline V gene are MNHEY and SMNVEV (reference sequence). The CDR3 bases are TGTGCCAGCAGTCCTCGGACAGGGGTGGAAGGAGAGACCCAGTACTTC. The encoded protein is CASSPRTGVEGETQYF.

This clonotype is a singleton in its sample. This chain connects TRBV7-9 to TRBJ1-6; D gene ambiguous. V was trimmed by 4 bases and J by 7 bases, leaving 8 bases between them. This CDR3 has 13 residues. The germline gives CDR1 SEHNR, CDR2 FQNEAQ (reference sequence). The CDR3 protein is CASSSDGNSPLHF. In nucleotides, the CDR3 is TGTGCCAGCAGCTCAGACGGCAATTCACCCCTCCACTTT.

This clonotype was picked up many times. J is TRBJ2-7 and V is TRBV7-2; 8 nucleotides agree with TRBD2. Germline CDR1 is SGHTA and CDR2 is FQGNSA. Trimming at V came to 1 base and at J to 3 bases, leaving 5 bases not matched to a gene. The CDR3 has 15 residues. The CDR3 loop reads CASSLVFSGNYEQYF. DNA of the CDR3: TGTGCCAGCAGCTTAGTGTTTAGCGGGAACTACGAGCAGTACTTC.